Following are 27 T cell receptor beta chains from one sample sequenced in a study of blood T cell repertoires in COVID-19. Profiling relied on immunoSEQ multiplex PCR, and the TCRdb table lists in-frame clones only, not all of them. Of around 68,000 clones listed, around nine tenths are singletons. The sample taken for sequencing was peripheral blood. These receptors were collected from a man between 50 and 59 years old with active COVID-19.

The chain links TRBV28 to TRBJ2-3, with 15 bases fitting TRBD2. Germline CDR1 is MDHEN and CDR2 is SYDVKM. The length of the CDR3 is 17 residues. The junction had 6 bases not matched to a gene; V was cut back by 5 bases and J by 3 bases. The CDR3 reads CASSLRTSGRETDTQYF. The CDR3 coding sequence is TGTGCCAGCAGTCTTCGGACTAGCGGGAGGGAGACAGATACGCAGTATTTT.

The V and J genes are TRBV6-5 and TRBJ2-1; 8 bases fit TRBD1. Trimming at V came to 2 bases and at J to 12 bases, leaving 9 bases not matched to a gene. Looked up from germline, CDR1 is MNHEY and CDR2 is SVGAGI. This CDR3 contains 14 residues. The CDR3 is CASSYTGQGVRQFF. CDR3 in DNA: TGTGCCAGCAGTTACACCGGACAGGGAGTGCGGCAGTTCTTC.

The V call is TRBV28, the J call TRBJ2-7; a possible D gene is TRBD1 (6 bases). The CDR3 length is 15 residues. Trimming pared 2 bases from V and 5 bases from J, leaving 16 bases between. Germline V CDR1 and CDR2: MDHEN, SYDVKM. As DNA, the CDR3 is TGTGCCAGCAGTTTAGGGGGTGTGGGGGCCCACGAGCAGTACTTC. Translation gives CASSLGGVGAHEQYF. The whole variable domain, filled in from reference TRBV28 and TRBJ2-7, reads DVKVTQSSRYLVKRTGEKVFLECVQDMDHENMFWYRQDPGLGLRLIYFSYDVKMKEKGDIPEGYSVSREKKERFSLILESASTNQTSMYLCASSLGGVGAHEQYFGPGTRLTVT.

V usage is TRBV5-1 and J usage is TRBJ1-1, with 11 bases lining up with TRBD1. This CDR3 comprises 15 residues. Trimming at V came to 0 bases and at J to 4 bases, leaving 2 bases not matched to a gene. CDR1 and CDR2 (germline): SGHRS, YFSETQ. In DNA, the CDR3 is TGCGCCAGCAGCTTGGCCGGGACAGGGGGCACTGAAGCTTTCTTT. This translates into CASSLAGTGGTEAFF.

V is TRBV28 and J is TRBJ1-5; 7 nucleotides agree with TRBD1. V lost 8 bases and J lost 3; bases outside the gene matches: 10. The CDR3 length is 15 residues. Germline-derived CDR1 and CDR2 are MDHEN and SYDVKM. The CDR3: CASLTTGRFNQPQHF. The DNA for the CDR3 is TGTGCCAGCCTTACGACAGGGAGATTCAATCAGCCCCAGCATTTT.

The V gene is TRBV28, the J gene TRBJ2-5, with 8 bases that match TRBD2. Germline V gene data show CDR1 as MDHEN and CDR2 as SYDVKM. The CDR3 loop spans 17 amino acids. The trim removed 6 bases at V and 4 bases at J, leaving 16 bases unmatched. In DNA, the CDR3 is TGTGCCAGCAGGACGTTGATAGCGGGGAGGGCCAGAGAGACCCAGTACTTC. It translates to CASRTLIAGRARETQYF.

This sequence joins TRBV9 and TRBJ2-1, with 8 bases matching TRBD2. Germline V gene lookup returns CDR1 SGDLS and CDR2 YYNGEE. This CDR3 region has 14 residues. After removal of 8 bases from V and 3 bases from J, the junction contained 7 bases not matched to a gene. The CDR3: CASKTSDDYNEQFF. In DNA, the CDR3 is TGTGCCAGTAAGACTAGCGACGACTACAATGAGCAGTTCTTC.

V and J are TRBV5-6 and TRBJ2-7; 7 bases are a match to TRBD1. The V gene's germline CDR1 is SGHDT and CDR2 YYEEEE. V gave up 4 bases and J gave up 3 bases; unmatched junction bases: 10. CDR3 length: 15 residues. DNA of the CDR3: TGTGCCAGCAGCACACTAGGGGGCGCAGGCTACGAGCAGTACTTC. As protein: CASSTLGGAGYEQYF.

CDR3 coding DNA: TGTGCCAGCAATGTATTCAATCAGCCCCAGCATTTT. Translated: CASNVFNQPQHF. The V gene is TRBV28, the J gene TRBJ1-5; D remains ambiguous. Trimming left V 7 bases short and J 3 bases short, with 7 bases between. The CDR3 is made up of 12 amino acids. The germline V gene has CDR1 MDHEN and CDR2 SYDVKM.

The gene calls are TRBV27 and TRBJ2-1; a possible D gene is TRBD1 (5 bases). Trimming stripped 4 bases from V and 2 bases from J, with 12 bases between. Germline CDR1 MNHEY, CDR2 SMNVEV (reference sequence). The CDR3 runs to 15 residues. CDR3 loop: CASSSQVPTYNEQFF. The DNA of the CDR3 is TGTGCCAGCAGTTCACAGGTCCCTACCTACAATGAGCAGTTCTTC.

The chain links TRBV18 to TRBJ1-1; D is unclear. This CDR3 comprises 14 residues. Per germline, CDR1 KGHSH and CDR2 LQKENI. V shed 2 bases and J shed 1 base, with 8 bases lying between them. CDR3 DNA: TGTGCCAGCTCACCATCAAACAGGAACACTGAAGCTTTCTTT. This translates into CASSPSNRNTEAFF. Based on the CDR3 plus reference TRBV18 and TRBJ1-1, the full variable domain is NAGVMQNPRHLVRRRGQEARLRCSPMKGHSHVYWYRQLPEEGLKFMVYLQKENIIDESGMPKERFSAEFPKEGPSILRIQQVVRGDSAAYFCASSPSNRNTEAFFGQGTRLTVV.

The CDR3 spells CASPPGTGSSGANVLTF. Here the CDR3 DNA reads TGTGCCAGCCCCCCCGGGACAGGGAGCTCTGGGGCCAACGTCCTGACTTTC. The chain has TRBV21-1 and TRBJ2-6; the table's D gene call, TRBD1, was not cross checked with the DNA. TRBV21-1 is classified as a pseudogene. The length of the CDR3 is 17 residues.

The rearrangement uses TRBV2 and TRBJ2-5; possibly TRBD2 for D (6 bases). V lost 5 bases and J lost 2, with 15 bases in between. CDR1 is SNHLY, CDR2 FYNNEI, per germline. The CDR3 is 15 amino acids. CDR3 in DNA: TGTGCCAGCAGTAGAAATCTAGCGACTCAAGAGACCCAGTACTTC. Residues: CASSRNLATQETQYF. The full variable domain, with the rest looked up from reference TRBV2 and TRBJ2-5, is EPEVTQTPSHQVTQMGQEVILRCVPISNHLYFYWYRQILGQKVEFLVSFYNNEISEKSEIFDDQFSVERPDGSNFTLKIRSTKLEDSAMYFCASSRNLATQETQYFGPGTRLLVL.

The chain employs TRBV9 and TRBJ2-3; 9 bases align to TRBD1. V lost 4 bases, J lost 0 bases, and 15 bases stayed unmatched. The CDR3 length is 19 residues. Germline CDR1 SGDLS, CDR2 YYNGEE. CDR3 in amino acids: CASSLALTGGADSTDTQYF. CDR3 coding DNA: TGTGCCAGCAGCTTGGCACTCACAGGGGGCGCGGATAGCACAGATACGCAGTATTTT.

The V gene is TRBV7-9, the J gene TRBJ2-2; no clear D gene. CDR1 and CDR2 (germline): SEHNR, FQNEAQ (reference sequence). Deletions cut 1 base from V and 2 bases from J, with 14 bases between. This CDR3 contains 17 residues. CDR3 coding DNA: TGTGCCAGCAGCTTAGTATTCGTACAGTATAACACCGGGGAGCTGTTTTTT. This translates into CASSLVFVQYNTGELFF. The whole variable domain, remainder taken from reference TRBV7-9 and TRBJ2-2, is DTGVSQNPRHKITKRGQNVTFRCDPISEHNRLYWYRQTLGQGPEFLTYFQNEAQLEKSRLLSDRFSAERPKGSFSTLEIQRTEQGDSAMYLCASSLVFVQYNTGELFFGEGSRLTVL.

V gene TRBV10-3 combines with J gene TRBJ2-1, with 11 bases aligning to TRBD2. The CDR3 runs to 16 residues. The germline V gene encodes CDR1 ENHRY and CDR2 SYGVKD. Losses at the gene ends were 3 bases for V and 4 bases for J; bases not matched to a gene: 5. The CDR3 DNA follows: TGTGCCATCAGTGACTTAGCGGGGGGGCTGTACAATGAGCAGTTCTTC. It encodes CAISDLAGGLYNEQFF.

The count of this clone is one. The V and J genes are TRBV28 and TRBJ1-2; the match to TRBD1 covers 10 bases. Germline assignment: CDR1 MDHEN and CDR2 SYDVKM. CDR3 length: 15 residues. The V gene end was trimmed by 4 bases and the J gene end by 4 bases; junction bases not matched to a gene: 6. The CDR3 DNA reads TGTGCCAGCAGTTCCCAGACAGGGGGCTTCTATGGCTACACCTTC. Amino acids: CASSSQTGGFYGYTF.

The CDR3 DNA follows: TGTGCCAGCAGCCCGGCACCCGACAGTTTCTACATGAACACTGAAGCTTTCTTT. Residues: CASSPAPDSFYMNTEAFF. The chain links TRBV7-3 to TRBJ1-1; possibly TRBD1 for D (5 bases). Trimming removed 5 bases from V and 0 bases from J, with 22 bases in between. CDR1 is SGHTA and CDR2 is FQGTGA in the germline V gene. The CDR3 sequence is 18 residues long.

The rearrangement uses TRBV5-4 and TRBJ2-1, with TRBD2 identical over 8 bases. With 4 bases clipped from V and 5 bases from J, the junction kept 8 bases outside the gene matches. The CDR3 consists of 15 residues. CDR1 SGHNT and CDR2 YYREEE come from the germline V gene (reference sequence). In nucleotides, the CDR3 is TGTGCCAGCAGCGCAAAGCGGGGGAACAACAATGAGCAGTTCTTC. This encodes CASSAKRGNNNEQFF.

CDR3 sequence: CASSQVAGGNGEQFF. In nucleotides, the CDR3 is TGCGCCAGCAGCCAGGTAGCGGGGGGAAACGGTGAGCAGTTCTTC. The V and J genes are TRBV4-1 and TRBJ2-1; 10 bases are shared with TRBD2. The CDR3 is 15 residues long. Trimming removed 3 bases from V and 9 bases from J; junction bases left unmatched: 8. Germline CDR1 reads MGHRA; CDR2 reads YSYEKL.

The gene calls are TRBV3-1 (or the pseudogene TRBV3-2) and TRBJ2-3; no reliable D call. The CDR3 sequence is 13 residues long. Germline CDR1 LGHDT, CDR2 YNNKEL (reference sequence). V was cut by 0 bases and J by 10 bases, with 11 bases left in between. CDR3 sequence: CASSQDRVLSQYF. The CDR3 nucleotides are TGTGCCAGCAGCCAAGATCGGGTGTTGTCGCAGTATTTT.

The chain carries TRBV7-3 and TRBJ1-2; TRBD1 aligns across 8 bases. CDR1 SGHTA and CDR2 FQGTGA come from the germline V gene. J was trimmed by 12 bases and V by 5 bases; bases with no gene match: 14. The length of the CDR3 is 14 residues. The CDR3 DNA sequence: TGTGCCAGCAGCCTTCAATCCCGACAGGGGATTAACACCTTC. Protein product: CASSLQSRQGINTF.

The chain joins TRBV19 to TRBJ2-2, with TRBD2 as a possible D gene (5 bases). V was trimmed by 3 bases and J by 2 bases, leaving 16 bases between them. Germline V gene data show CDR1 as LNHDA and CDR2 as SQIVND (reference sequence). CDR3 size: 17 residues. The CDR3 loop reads CASSIPSSGYNTGELFF. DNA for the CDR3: TGTGCCAGTAGTATCCCGAGCAGCGGCTATAACACCGGGGAGCTGTTTTTT.

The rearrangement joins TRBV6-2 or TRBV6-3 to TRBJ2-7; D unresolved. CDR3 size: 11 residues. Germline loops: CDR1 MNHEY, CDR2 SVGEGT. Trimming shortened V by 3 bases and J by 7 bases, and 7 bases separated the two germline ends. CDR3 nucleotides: TGTGCCAGCAGTTATCGAGTAGAGCAGTACTTC. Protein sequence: CASSYRVEQYF.

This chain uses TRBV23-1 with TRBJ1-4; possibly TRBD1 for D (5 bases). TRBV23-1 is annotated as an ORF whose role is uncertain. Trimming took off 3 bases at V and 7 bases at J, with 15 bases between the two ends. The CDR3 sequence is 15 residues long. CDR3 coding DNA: TGCGCCAGCAGTCATCCCCCAGGGCCCTTTGAAAAACTGTTTTTT. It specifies CASSHPPGPFEKLFF.

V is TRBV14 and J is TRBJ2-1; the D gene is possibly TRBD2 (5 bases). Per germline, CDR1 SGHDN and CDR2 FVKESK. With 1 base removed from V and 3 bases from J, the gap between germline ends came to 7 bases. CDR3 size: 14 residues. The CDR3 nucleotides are TGTGCCAGCAGCCAAGCGGGGATCTACAATGAGCAGTTCTTC. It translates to CASSQAGIYNEQFF.

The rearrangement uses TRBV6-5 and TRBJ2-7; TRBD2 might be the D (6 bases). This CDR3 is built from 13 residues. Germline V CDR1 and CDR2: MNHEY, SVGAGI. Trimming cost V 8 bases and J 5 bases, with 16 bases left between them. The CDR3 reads CASSLEGIDEQYF. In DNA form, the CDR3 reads TGTGCCAGCTCCCTGGAGGGGATCGACGAGCAGTACTTC.